A selection of T cell receptor beta chains follows, all from one sample in a study of cytomegalovirus exposure and HLA in healthy donors. Sequencing used immunoSEQ multiplex PCR; TCRdb keeps in-frame clones, though not all of them. The sample includes about 160,000 clones, roughly 85% of them seen just once. Material for sequencing was PBMCs. Receptor source: a man aged 40-50 years in good health and CMV-seronegative. CDR3s include the opening cysteine and the closing phenylalanine or tryptophan. Fields, in order: clone size, CDR3 length, V gene, J gene, D gene, CDR3 protein, CDR3 DNA. A D gene is named only where the DNA matches it firmly. Only some rows state a clone size, as once, few, many or a class for expanded clones.

NA	16	TRBV28	TRBJ2-3	NA	CASRQAGDEGTDTQYF	TGTGCCAGCAGACAGGCAGGGGACGAAGGGACAGATACGCAGTATTTT
once	14	TRBV9	TRBJ1-4	NA	CASSPRRIGEKLFF	TGTGCCAGCAGCCCTCGTCGTATCGGTGAAAAACTGTTTTTT
NA	19	TRBV27	TRBJ2-1	TRBD1	CASSSPSRQGSNSYNEQFF	TGTGCCAGCAGTTCCCCCTCTAGACAGGGCTCAAACTCCTACAATGAGCAGTTCTTC
NA	16	TRBV5-4	TRBJ2-1	NA	CASSLDQRASYNEQFF	TGTGCCAGCAGCTTGGATCAGCGGGCCTCCTACAATGAGCAGTTCTTC
NA	14	TRBV29-1	TRBJ2-4	NA	CSVGLGQGGGIQYF	TGCAGCGTTGGCCTAGGACAGGGAGGGGGCATTCAGTACTTC
once	11	TRBV20-1	TRBJ2-7	NA	CSASSGYEQYF	TGCAGTGCTAGTTCCGGCTACGAGCAGTACTTC
NA	16	TRBV1	TRBJ1-2	NA	CTSSRDRLFPNYGYTF	TGCACCAGCAGCCGGGACAGGCTGTTTCCTAACTATGGCTACACCTTC
NA	15	TRBV18	TRBJ2-1	NA	CASSPPLGSYNEQFF	TGTGCCAGCTCACCACCGCTAGGCTCCTACAATGAGCAGTTCTTC
NA	14	TRBV4-1	TRBJ2-7	TRBD2	CASSQIAGTHEQYF	TGCGCCAGCAGCCAGATAGCGGGAACCCACGAGCAGTACTTC
NA	14	TRBV19	TRBJ1-5	NA	CASSMQSSNQPQHF	TGTGCCAGTAGTATGCAGTCTAGCAATCAGCCCCAGCATTTT
few	13	TRBV6-5	TRBJ1-2	TRBD1	CASSYVRGRSDTF	TGTGCCAGCAGTTACGTGAGGGGGCGGAGTGACACCTTC
NA	15	TRBV11-3	TRBJ2-5	TRBD2	CASSLGTSGQETQYF	TGTGCCAGCAGCCTAGGGACTAGCGGACAAGAGACCCAGTACTTC
NA	15	TRBV7-9	TRBJ2-1	NA	CASSRPGNSGNEQFF	TGTGCCAGCAGCAGGCCGGGGAACTCGGGCAATGAGCAGTTCTTC
NA	16	TRBV28	TRBJ2-7	TRBD2	CASSPSTSGGHYEQYF	TGTGCCAGCAGTCCCTCGACTAGCGGGGGTCACTACGAGCAGTACTTC